This T cell receptor (beta chain) was sequenced during a study of T cell repertoires in cytomegalovirus infection. Study as a whole: As its CMV epitopes, the study selected recently identified HLA-C-restricted and well-studied HLA-B-restricted targets.

In the case of this clonotype: The antigen remains undetermined.

TCRdb reanalysed the reads using MiXCR and keeps one entry per CDR3 protein. The sample consists of fewer than 650,000 distinct CDR3 sequences, 40% of them appearing once. Germline-derived CDR1 and CDR2 are LNHDA and SQIVND (reference sequence). Between the trimmed V and J ends, which lost 9 bases and 3 bases, there was a span of 9 bases. The CDR3 has 12 amino acids. This chain connects TRBV19 to TRBJ2-1; tentatively, D is TRBD1 (6 bases). This sample comprised cultured PBMCs, obtained from culture after CMV antigen stimulation. This receptor was taken from a human donor in good health (CMV status not recorded). Some clones in this sample may be carry-over from other donors' samples. The CDR3 protein is CASRDNYNEQFF. The DNA for the CDR3 is TGTGCCAGCAGGGACAACTACAATGAGCAGTTCTTC.